This section outlines one TCR beta chain sequence together with its context. Its antigen is unknown. CDR3 length: 14 residues. V was trimmed by 5 bases and J by 4 bases, leaving 14 bases between them. Per the germline V gene, CDR1 is MNHNS and CDR2 is SASEGT. This entry belongs to a study of cytomegalovirus exposure and HLA in healthy donors. The overall study: Of the donors genotyped, several hundred in all, about 76% fell in the Caucasian-associated ancestry cluster.

The primer mix had 60 Vbeta and 13 Jbeta primers. The method was immunoSEQ multiplex PCR; TCRdb's version includes in-frame clones alone and lacks a portion of them. The sample carries over 100,000 clones, 75% to 85% recorded once. Study-level points and caveats: According to a later analysis, most TCR beta chains associated with CMV appeared HLA-restricted. Only CMV serostatus was available as immune exposure information. Rates of TCR association differed by HLA locus in a later analysis, with DRB1 highest and HLA-C lowest.

The V and J genes are TRBV6-1 and TRBJ1-2; D might be TRBD1 (6 bases). The clonotype comes from a woman under 30 in good health and CMV-seropositive. Sequenced input: PBMCs. CDR3 DNA: TGTGCCAGCAGTCGGGGGGCAGGGGCCTATGGCTACACCTTC. Translating gives CASSRGAGAYGYTF.